These 2 T cell receptor beta chains originate from one sample sequenced in a study of cytotoxic CD8 clonotypes in ibrutinib-treated CLL (dated by TCRdb to the early 2020s). Library construction relied on the immunoSEQ multiplex PCR assay. TCRdb provides this immuneACCESS table in a form limited to in-frame rearrangements. Some clones are lacking; in checked studies, under half of them reflect an unresolved V gene, and why the rest are absent is not known. Present in this sample are about 140,000 clones, around 84% of which were seen just once. 7.6% of the sample is held by the ten biggest clonotypes. The sequencing used PBMCs, collected after 36 months of ibrutinib treatment. All receptors derive from a human donor with chronic lymphocytic leukemia.

V gene TRBV6-1 combines with J gene TRBJ1-2, with 10 bases aligning to TRBD1. Germline assignment: CDR1 MNHNS and CDR2 SASEGT. The CDR3 is made up of 15 amino acids. Trimming at V came to 6 bases and at J to 4 bases, leaving 8 bases not matched to a gene. The CDR3: CASSPGTGVTYGYTF. CDR3 nucleotide sequence: TGTGCCAGCAGCCCCGGGACAGGGGTAACCTATGGCTACACCTTC.

CDR3 sequence (DNA): TGTGCCAGCAGCTCCCCCATTTCCGACAGGAATAATGAAAAACTGTTTTTT. Its protein product is CASSSPISDRNNEKLFF. The rearrangement joins TRBV7-9 to TRBJ1-4; perhaps TRBD1 as D (6 bases). The CDR3 spans 17 residues. Trimming took 4 bases from V and 4 from J, leaving 19 bases between them. Germline V gene sequence: CDR1 SEHNR, CDR2 FQNEAQ (reference sequence). The full variable domain, completed using reference TRBV7-9 and TRBJ1-4, is DTGVSQNPRHKITKRGQNVTFRCDPISEHNRLYWYRQTLGQGPEFLTYFQNEAQLEKSRLLSDRFSAERPKGSFSTLEIQRTEQGDSAMYLCASSSPISDRNNEKLFFGSGTQLSVL.